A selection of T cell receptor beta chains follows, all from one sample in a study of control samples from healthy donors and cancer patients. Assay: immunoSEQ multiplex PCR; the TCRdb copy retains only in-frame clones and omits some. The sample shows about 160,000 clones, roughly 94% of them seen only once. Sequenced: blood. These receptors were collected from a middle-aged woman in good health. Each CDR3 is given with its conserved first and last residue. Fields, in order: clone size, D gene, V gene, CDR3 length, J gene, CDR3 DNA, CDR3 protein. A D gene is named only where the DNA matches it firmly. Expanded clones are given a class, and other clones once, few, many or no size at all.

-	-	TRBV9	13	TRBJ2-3	TGTGCCAGCAGCGCTTACGGAGCGGATACGCAGTATTTT	CASSAYGADTQYF
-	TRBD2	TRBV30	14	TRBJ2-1	TGTGCCTGGAGGGGGCCTAGCGGGAAGAGTGAGCAGTTCTTC	CAWRGPSGKSEQFF
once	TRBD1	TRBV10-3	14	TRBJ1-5	TGTGCCATCAGCCCGGGACAGAACGGCCAGCCCCAGCATTTT	CAISPGQNGQPQHF
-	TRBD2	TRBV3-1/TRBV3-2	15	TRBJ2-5	TGTGCCAGCAGCCAAGATATTTGCGGGAGGCAGACCCAGTACTTC	CASSQDICGRQTQYF
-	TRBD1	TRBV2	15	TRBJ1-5	TGTGCCAGCAGTGATTCGGGACAGCGCAATCAGCCCCAGCATTTT	CASSDSGQRNQPQHF
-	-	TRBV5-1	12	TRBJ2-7	TGCGCCAGCAGCTTGGACGGATACGAGCAGTACTTC	CASSLDGYEQYF
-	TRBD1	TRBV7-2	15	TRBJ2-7	TGTGCCAGCAGCCCCAGGGACAGGGTCTCCTACGAGCAGTACTTC	CASSPRDRVSYEQYF
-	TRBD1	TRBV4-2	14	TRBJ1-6	TGTGCCAGCAGCCCGGGACAGGCTAATTCACCCCTCCACTTT	CASSPGQANSPLHF
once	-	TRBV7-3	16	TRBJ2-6	TGTGCCAGCAGCAACGTTGACTACTCTGGGGCCAACGTCCTGACTTTC	CASSNVDYSGANVLTF
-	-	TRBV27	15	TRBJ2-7	TGTGCCAGCAGTACTAGGACTGGGCGGCCTTACGAGCAGTACTTC	CASSTRTGRPYEQYF
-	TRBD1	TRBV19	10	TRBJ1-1	TGTGCCAGTCGGGACAGCGAAGCTTTCTTT	CASRDSEAFF
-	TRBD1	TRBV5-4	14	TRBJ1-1	TGTGCCAGCAGCTGGGACAGGGATGGAACTGAAGCTTTCTTT	CASSWDRDGTEAFF
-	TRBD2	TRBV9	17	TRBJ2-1	TGTGCCAGCAGCGTAGCGGCGGCTAGCGGGGGGCCCAATGAGCAGTTCTTC	CASSVAAASGGPNEQFF
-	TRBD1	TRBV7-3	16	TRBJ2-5	TGTGCCAGCAGCTCGCCCGGGACAGGGGAATCAGAGACCCAGTACTTC	CASSSPGTGESETQYF
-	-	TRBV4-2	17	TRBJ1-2	TGTGCCAGCAGCCAAGATCTTGGGTGGTCCGCTGACTATGGCTACACCTTC	CASSQDLGWSADYGYTF
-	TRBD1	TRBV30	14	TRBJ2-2	TGTGCCTGGGGGACAGGGGTAAACACCGGGGAGCTGTTTTTT	CAWGTGVNTGELFF
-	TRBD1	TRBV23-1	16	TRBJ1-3	TGCGCCAGCAGTCAAATATACAGGGGGGCTGGAAACACCATATATTTT	CASSQIYRGAGNTIYF
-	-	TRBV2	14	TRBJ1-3	TGTGCCAGCATCAGCCGCTTCTCTGGAAACACCATATATTTT	CASISRFSGNTIYF
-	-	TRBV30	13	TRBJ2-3	TGTGCCCGGACTATGTCTAGCACAGATACGCAGTATTTT	CARTMSSTDTQYF
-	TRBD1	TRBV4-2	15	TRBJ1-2	TGTGCCAGCAGCCAAAGACAGGGGAAAAACTATGGCTACACCTTC	CASSQRQGKNYGYTF
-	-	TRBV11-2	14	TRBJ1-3	TGTGCCAGCAGCTTAGTGGGTCCACCGTCGGACATATATTTT	CASSLVGPPSDIYF
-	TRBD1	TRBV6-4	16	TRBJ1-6	TGTGCCAGCAGTGCCCTTACAGGGGGCGGCGGTTCACCCCTCCACTTT	CASSALTGGGGSPLHF
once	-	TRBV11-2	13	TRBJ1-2	TGTGCCAGCAGCTTTTCTACGGGCTCAAGCTACACCTTC	CASSFSTGSSYTF
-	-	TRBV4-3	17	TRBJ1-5	TGCGCCAGCAGCCAAGATCTCCCGCGGTATAGCAATCAGCCCCAGCATTTT	CASSQDLPRYSNQPQHF
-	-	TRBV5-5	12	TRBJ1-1	TGTGCCAGCAGCTTAGTGTCTTTTGAAGCTTTCTTT	CASSLVSFEAFF
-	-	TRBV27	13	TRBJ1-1	TGTGCCAGCAGTTCACCCGGGGACACTGAAGCTTTCTTT	CASSSPGDTEAFF
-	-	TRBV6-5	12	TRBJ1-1	TGTGCCAGCAGTTACGCGAACACTGAAGCTTTCTTT	CASSYANTEAFF
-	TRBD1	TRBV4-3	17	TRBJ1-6	TGCGCCAGCAGCCAACACCCACAGGGGAGTAACAATTCACCCCTCCACTTT	CASSQHPQGSNNSPLHF
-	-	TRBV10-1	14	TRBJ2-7	TGCGCCAGCTCGACTGGGACGCAAACCTACGAGCAGTACTTC	CASSTGTQTYEQYF
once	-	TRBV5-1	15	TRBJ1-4	TGCGCCAGCAGCTTGGTGGGGGGGACTAATGAAAAACTGTTTTTT	CASSLVGGTNEKLFF
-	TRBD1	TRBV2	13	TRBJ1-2	TGTGCCAGCAGTCCCAGGGGGTATAATGGCTACACCTTC	CASSPRGYNGYTF
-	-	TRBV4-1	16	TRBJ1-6	TGCGCCAGCAGCCAAGAGGCAGGGTGGTATAATTCACCCCTCCACTTT	CASSQEAGWYNSPLHF
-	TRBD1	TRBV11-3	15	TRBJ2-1	TGTGCCAGCAGCCCCCGGACAGGGACCCACAATGAGCAGTTCTTC	CASSPRTGTHNEQFF
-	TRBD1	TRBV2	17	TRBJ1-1	TGTGCCAGCAGTTCTTCACAGGGGGGTGGGGTGAACACTGAAGCTTTCTTT	CASSSSQGGGVNTEAFF
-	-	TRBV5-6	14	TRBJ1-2	TGTGCCAGCAGCTTGCTTGACACAAACTATGGCTACACCTTC	CASSLLDTNYGYTF
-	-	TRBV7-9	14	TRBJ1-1	TGTGCCAGCAGCGGAGGGCAGGGAAGCACTGAAGCTTTCTTT	CASSGGQGSTEAFF
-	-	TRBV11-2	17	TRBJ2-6	TGTGCCAGCAGCTCACAGGGTCCCGGCTCTGGGGCCAACGTCCTGACTTTC	CASSSQGPGSGANVLTF
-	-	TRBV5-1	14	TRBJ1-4	TGCGCCAGCAGCTTTGGGTACTCTAATGAAAAACTGTTTTTT	CASSFGYSNEKLFF
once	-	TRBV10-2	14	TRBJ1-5	TGCGCCAGCAGTGAGTCCGGAGGGAATCAGCCCCAGCATTTT	CASSESGGNQPQHF
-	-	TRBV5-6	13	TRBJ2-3	TGTGCCAGCAGCGCAGGGGGCACAGATACGCAGTATTTT	CASSAGGTDTQYF
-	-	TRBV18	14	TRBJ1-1	TGTGCCAGCTCCCTGGACAGTCTTAACACTGAAGCTTTCTTT	CASSLDSLNTEAFF